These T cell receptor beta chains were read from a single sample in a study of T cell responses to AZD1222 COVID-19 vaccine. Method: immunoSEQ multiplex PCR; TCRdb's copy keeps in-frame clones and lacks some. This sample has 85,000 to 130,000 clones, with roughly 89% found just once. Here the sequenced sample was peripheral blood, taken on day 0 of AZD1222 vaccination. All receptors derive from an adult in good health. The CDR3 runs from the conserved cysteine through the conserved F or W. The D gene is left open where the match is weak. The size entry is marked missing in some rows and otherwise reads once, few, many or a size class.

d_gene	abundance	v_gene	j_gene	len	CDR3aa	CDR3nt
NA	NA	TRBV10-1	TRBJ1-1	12	CASSYRNTEAFF	TGCGCCAGCAGTTACAGAAACACTGAAGCTTTCTTT
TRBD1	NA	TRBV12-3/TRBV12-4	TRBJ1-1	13	CASNTITGGEAFF	TGTGCCAGCAATACGATTACAGGGGGCGAAGCTTTCTTT
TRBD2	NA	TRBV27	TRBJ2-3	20	CASSPDRGRLAGGWGDTQYF	TGTGCCAGCAGTCCGGACAGGGGAAGGCTAGCGGGAGGATGGGGAGATACGCAGTATTTT
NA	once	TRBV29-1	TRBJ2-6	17	CSVGARGPSSGANVLTF	TGCAGCGTTGGGGCCAGGGGTCCTAGCTCTGGGGCCAACGTCCTGACTTTC
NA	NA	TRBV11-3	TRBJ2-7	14	CASSSYRVRNEQYF	TGTGCCAGCAGCTCCTACAGGGTGAGGAACGAGCAGTACTTC
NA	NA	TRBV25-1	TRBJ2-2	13	CASSEHGAGELFF	TGTGCCAGCAGTGAACATGGGGCCGGGGAGCTGTTTTTT
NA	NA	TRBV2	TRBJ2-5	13	CASSDAPQETQYF	TGTGCCAGCAGTGACGCGCCACAAGAGACCCAGTACTTC
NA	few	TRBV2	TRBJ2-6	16	CASSEAWNSGANVLTF	TGTGCCAGCAGTGAAGCATGGAACTCTGGGGCCAACGTCCTGACTTTC
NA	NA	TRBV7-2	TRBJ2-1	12	CASSLGGQESFF	TGTGCCAGCAGCTTAGGGGGCCAGGAGTCGTTCTTC
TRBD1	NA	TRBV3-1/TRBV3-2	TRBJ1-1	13	CASSQGQFTEAFF	TGTGCCAGCAGCCAGGGACAGTTCACTGAAGCTTTCTTT
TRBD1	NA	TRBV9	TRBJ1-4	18	CASSVSLGTGTGPEKLFF	TGTGCCAGCAGCGTATCCCTTGGGACTGGGACAGGGCCTGAAAAACTGTTTTTT
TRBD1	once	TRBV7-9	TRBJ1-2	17	CASSHWGTGGVNYGYTF	TGTGCCAGCAGCCATTGGGGTACAGGGGGAGTGAACTATGGCTACACCTTC
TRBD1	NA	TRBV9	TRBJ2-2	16	CASSVMTGGVAGELFF	TGTGCCAGCAGCGTAATGACAGGGGGAGTGGCCGGGGAGCTGTTTTTT
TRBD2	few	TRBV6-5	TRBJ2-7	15	CASSSAGGNGYEQYF	TGTGCCAGCAGCTCGGCGGGGGGTAACGGATACGAGCAGTACTTC
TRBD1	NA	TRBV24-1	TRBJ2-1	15	CATSDPRQGRNEQFF	TGTGCCACCAGTGACCCACGACAGGGGAGGAATGAGCAGTTCTTC
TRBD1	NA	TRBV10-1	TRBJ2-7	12	CASSEQGYEQYF	TGCGCCAGCAGTGAACAGGGGTACGAGCAGTACTTC
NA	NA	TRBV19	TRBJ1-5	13	CASSQGLRQPQHF	TGTGCCAGCTCTCAGGGGTTACGGCAGCCCCAGCATTTT
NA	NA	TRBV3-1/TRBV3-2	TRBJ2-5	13	CASSQGDQETQYF	TGTGCCAGCAGCCAAGGGGACCAAGAGACCCAGTACTTC
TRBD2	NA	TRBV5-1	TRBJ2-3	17	CASSLGGTSGPTDTQYF	TGCGCCAGCAGCTTGGGAGGGACTAGCGGACCCACAGATACGCAGTATTTT
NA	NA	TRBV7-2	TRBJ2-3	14	CASSRLGSTDTQYF	TGTGCCAGCAGCCGCCTGGGCAGCACAGATACGCAGTATTTT
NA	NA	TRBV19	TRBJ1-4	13	CASSLQGGEKLFF	TGTGCCAGTAGTCTGCAGGGTGGCGAAAAACTGTTTTTT
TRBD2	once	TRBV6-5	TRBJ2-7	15	CASMRRGLAPHEQYF	TGTGCCAGCATGCGCCGGGGACTAGCCCCCCACGAGCAGTACTTC
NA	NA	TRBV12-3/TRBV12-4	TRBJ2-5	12	CASRLGQETQYF	TGTGCCAGCAGACTAGGCCAAGAGACCCAGTACTTC
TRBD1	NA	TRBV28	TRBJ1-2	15	CASSSITGGYYGYTF	TGTGCCAGCAGCTCTATTACAGGGGGTTACTATGGCTACACCTTC
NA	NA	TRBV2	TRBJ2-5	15	CASSTSGTPQETQYF	TGTGCCAGCAGTACCTCCGGGACACCCCAAGAGACCCAGTACTTC
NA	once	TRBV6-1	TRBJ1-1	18	CASSENPLGRGGDTEAFF	TGTGCCAGCAGTGAAAATCCACTGGGGAGGGGAGGGGACACTGAAGCTTTCTTT
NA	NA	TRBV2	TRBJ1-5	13	CASSMYNSQPQHF	TGTGCCAGCAGTATGTACAATAGTCAGCCCCAGCATTTT
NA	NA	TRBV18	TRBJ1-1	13	CASSGLTGAEAFF	TGTGCCAGTTCCGGCCTCACCGGGGCTGAAGCTTTCTTT
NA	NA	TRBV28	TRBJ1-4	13	CASSSLPNEKLFF	TGTGCCAGCAGTTCCCTCCCTAATGAAAAACTGTTTTTT
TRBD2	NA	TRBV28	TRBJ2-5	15	CASSWEREYQETQYF	TGTGCCAGCAGTTGGGAGCGGGAGTACCAAGAGACCCAGTACTTC
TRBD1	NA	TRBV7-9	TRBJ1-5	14	CASSQGQGNQPQHF	TGTGCCAGCAGCCAGGGACAGGGAAATCAGCCCCAGCATTTT
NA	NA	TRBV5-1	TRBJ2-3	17	CASSLALLSRDTDTQYF	TGCGCCAGCAGCTTGGCTCTCCTTAGCAGGGACACAGATACGCAGTATTTT
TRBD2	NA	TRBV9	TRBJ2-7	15	CASSVGTSGGYEQYF	TGTGCCAGCAGCGTAGGGACTAGCGGGGGCTACGAGCAGTACTTC
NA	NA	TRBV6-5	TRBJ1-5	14	CASTFQEINQPQHF	TGTGCCAGCACCTTCCAAGAAATCAATCAGCCCCAGCATTTT
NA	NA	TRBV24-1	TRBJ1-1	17	CATSDFHRRGENTEAFF	TGTGCCACCAGTGATTTCCACCGGCGAGGAGAGAACACTGAAGCTTTCTTT
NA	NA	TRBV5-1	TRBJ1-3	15	CASSLVQGDGNTIYF	TGCGCCAGCAGCTTGGTCCAGGGTGACGGAAACACCATATATTTT
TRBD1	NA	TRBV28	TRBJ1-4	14	CASREGQVHEKLFF	TGTGCCAGCAGGGAGGGACAGGTTCATGAAAAACTGTTTTTT
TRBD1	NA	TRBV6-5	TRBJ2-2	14	CASRGDSWTGELFF	TGTGCCAGCAGGGGGGACAGTTGGACCGGGGAGCTGTTTTTT
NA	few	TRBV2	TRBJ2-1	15	CAVQEEGGPVNEQFF	TGTGCCGTCCAGGAGGAGGGGGGGCCGGTAAATGAGCAGTTCTTC
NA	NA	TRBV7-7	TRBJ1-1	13	CASSARAGTEAFF	TGTGCTAGCAGCGCCAGGGCCGGCACTGAAGCTTTCTTT
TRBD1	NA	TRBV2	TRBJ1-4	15	CASIGQGLTNEKLFF	TGTGCCAGCATAGGACAGGGGCTAACTAATGAAAAACTGTTTTTT
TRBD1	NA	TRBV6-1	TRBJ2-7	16	CASSEILTGSGYEQYF	TGTGCCAGCAGTGAAATCCTGACAGGGTCGGGGTACGAGCAGTACTTC
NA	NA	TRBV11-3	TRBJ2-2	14	CASTPRVGAGELFF	TGTGCCAGCACTCCCAGGGTAGGGGCCGGGGAGCTGTTTTTT
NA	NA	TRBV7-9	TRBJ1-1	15	CASQLGAIRNTEAFF	TGTGCCAGCCAATTGGGGGCAATACGGAACACTGAAGCTTTCTTT
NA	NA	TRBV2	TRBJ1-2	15	CASSEAGGPNYGYTF	TGTGCCAGCAGTGAAGCTGGGGGACCCAACTATGGCTACACCTTC
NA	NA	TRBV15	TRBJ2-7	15	CATSRETQGPYEQYF	TGTGCCACCAGCAGAGAAACACAGGGCCCCTACGAGCAGTACTTC
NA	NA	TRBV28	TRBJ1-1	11	CASSSNTEAFF	TGTGCCAGCAGTTCGAACACTGAAGCTTTCTTT
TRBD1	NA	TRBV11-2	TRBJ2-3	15	CASSRQGEDTDTQYF	TGTGCCAGCAGCCGACAGGGGGAGGACACAGATACGCAGTATTTT
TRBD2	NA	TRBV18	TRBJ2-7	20	CASSPTGGSGKPRLVGEQYF	TGTGCCAGCTCACCTACCGGGGGTAGCGGGAAGCCCCGCTTAGTGGGGGAGCAGTACTTC
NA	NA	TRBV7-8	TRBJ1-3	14	CASSLPGDGNTIYF	TGTGCCAGCAGCTTACCAGGGGACGGAAACACCATATATTTT
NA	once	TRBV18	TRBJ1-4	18	CASSTAQGSHATNEKLFF	TGTGCCAGCTCCACAGCGCAGGGATCTCATGCAACTAATGAAAAACTGTTTTTT
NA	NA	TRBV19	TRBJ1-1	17	CASSRRSPWQGDTEAFF	TGTGCCAGTAGTCGGCGTTCCCCTTGGCAGGGTGACACTGAAGCTTTCTTT
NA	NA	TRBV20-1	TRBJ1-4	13	CSASPRQNEKLFF	TGCAGTGCTAGTCCCCGGCAGAATGAAAAACTGTTTTTT